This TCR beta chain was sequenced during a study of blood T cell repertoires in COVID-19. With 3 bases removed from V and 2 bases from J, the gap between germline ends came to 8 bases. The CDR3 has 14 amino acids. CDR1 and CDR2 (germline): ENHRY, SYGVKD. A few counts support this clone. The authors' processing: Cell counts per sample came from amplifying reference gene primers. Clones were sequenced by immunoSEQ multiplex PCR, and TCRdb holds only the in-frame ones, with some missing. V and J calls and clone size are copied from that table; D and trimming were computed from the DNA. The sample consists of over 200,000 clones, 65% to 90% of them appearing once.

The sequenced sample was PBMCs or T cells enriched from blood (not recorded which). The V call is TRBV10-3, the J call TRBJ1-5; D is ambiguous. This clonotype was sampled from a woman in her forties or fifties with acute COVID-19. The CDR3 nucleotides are TGTGCCATCAGTGAAAGGCAGGGCAATCAGCCCCAGCATTTT. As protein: CAISERQGNQPQHF.